This T cell receptor (beta chain) is from a study of brain T cells in children with intractable seizures. The length of the CDR3 is 18 residues. In germline, CDR1 is SNHLY, CDR2 FYNNEI. After removal of 0 bases from V and 3 bases from J, the junction contained 11 bases not matched to a gene. Data came from immunoSEQ multiplex PCR; TCRdb stores just in-frame clones and leaves some out. The profile covers 60,000 to 65,000 clones, with around 95% appearing a single time and more than 0.3% taken by the ten largest. The V and J genes are TRBV2 and TRBJ2-3; 8 bases agree with TRBD2. Sequencing used peripheral blood, obtained at surgery. This TCR derives from a boy less than two years old with focal cortical dysplasia and intractable seizures. Written as DNA, the CDR3 is TGTGCCAGCAGTGAAGCGATTCGGGCTAGCGGGTTGACAGATACGCAGTATTTT. Amino acid sequence: CASSEAIRASGLTDTQYF. Combining the CDR3 with reference TRBV2 and TRBJ2-3 gives the whole variable domain EPEVTQTPSHQVTQMGQEVILRCVPISNHLYFYWYRQILGQKVEFLVSFYNNEISEKSEIFDDQFSVERPDGSNFTLKIRSTKLEDSAMYFCASSEAIRASGLTDTQYFGPGTRLTVL.